This TCR beta chain was sequenced in a study of response to subunit inactivated influenza vaccine. Broader study findings: Seasonal influenza vaccination, on each occasion, was suggested by the authors to recruit few new T cells.

This clonotype was counted at least ten times. No antigen is known for it. The CDR3 is 14 amino acids. The germline V gene has CDR1 SGHRS and CDR2 YFSETQ. Trimming removed 4 bases at V and 5 bases at J, with 15 bases between. TCRdb redid the calling of the RT-PCR reads with MiXCR, one entry per CDR3 protein. The sample yields 200,000 to 300,000 distinct CDR3 sequences, more than 9% seen once. The TCR comes from a man between 45 and 60 years old who received an inactivated influenza vaccine. The rearrangement links TRBV5-1 to TRBJ1-1; tentative D call: TRBD1 (5 bases). The source was non-naive T cells sorted from PBMCs, collected around two weeks before vaccination. The CDR3 loop is CASSRGQGPTEAFF. CDR3 DNA: TGCGCCAGCAGCCGCGGCCAGGGCCCTACTGAAGCTTTCTTT.